The 9 T cell receptor beta chains listed next were all sequenced from one sample in a study of T cell responses to AZD1222 COVID-19 vaccine (dated by TCRdb to about 2021). The library was built by means of the immunoSEQ multiplex PCR assay. TCRdb re-hosts the immuneACCESS table, in-frame sequences only. Its copies lack some clones; in the studies checked, an unresolved V gene accounts for under half of them, and the cause for the rest is not known. The sample contains some 100,000 clones, 88% of them found a single time. The ten largest clonotypes hold around 13% of the sample. The time point label corresponds to: baseline before first vaccination. In the paper's terms, the treatment or condition label means: meningococcal conjugate vaccine given as trial control. Sequencing was performed on peripheral blood, taken on day 0 of MenACWY control vaccination. These receptors came from an adult in good health.

This chain connects TRBV29-1 to TRBJ1-2, with D possibly TRBD1 on 5 matching bases. V lost 7 bases, J lost 5 bases, and 17 bases lay in between. Germline V gives CDR1 SQVTM, CDR2 ANQGSEA. The CDR3 totals 13 residues. The CDR3 region is CSADPGTDYGYTF. CDR3 nucleotide sequence: TGCAGCGCTGACCCCGGGACGGATTATGGCTACACCTTC.

This rearrangement joins TRBV28 to TRBJ1-6; 8 bases are shared with TRBD1. This CDR3 spans 14 amino acids. After removal of 7 bases from V and 10 bases from J, the junction contained 9 bases not matched to a gene. Germline values: CDR1 MDHEN, CDR2 SYDVKM. CDR3 sequence: CASKSTGGGSPLHF. The CDR3 DNA reads TGTGCCAGCAAGTCAACAGGGGGGGGATCACCCCTCCACTTT.

The chain combines TRBV24-1 with TRBJ2-5; possible D gene TRBD2, 5 bases. V shed 0 bases and J shed 4 bases, with 8 bases lying between them. CDR3 size: 14 residues. CDR1 KGHDR and CDR2 SFDVKD come from the germline V gene. The CDR3 nucleotides read TGTGCCACCAGTGATTTGGGGAGAGGAGAGACCCAGTACTTC. As protein: CATSDLGRGETQYF.

This chain connects TRBV9 to TRBJ2-3; possibly TRBD1 for D (6 bases). Trimming pared 0 bases from V and 4 bases from J, leaving 15 bases between. The CDR3 runs 16 residues. Germline V gives CDR1 SGDLS, CDR2 YYNGEE. CDR3 bases: TGTGCCAGCAGCGTAGACTCTGGGGGCAGTTCAGATACGCAGTATTTT. This encodes CASSVDSGGSSDTQYF. The full variable domain, its missing parts supplied by reference TRBV9 and TRBJ2-3, is DSGVTQTPKHLITATGQRVTLRCSPRSGDLSVYWYQQSLDQGLQFLIQYYNGEERAKGNILERFSAQQFPDLHSELNLSSLELGDSALYFCASSVDSGGSSDTQYFGPGTRLTVL.

In this sample, this clone turned up a few times. The rearrangement uses TRBV10-3 and TRBJ1-2, with D unclear. Germline V gives CDR1 ENHRY, CDR2 SYGVKD. The CDR3 consists of 15 residues. V gave up 0 bases and J gave up 4 bases, with 12 bases separating them. For the CDR3, the DNA is TGTGCCATCAGTGAGTCGACGGTCCGGCCCTATGGCTACACCTTC. This gives the protein CAISESTVRPYGYTF.

The chain links TRBV3-1 (or the pseudogene TRBV3-2) to TRBJ1-2; 8 nucleotides align to TRBD1. The CDR3 contains 14 residues. V dropped 6 bases and J dropped 2; count of bases not matched to a gene: 5. Germline V gene data show CDR1 as LGHDT and CDR2 as YNNKEL (reference sequence). CDR3 amino acids: CASRHGTGNYGYTF. The CDR3, as DNA: TGTGCCAGCAGACACGGGACAGGAAACTATGGCTACACCTTC.

This rearrangement joins TRBV29-1 to TRBJ2-5; tentative D call: TRBD2 (5 bases). V lost 5 bases, J lost 5 bases, and 12 bases lay in between. The CDR3 covers 12 residues. Germline CDR1 and CDR2: SQVTM and ANQGSEA. The chain's CDR3 is CSVSLTGETQYF. In nucleotides, the CDR3 is TGCAGCGTTTCATTGACGGGGGAGACCCAGTACTTC.

The chain carries TRBV19 and TRBJ1-5; D is possibly TRBD1 (6 bases). The length of the CDR3 is 16 residues. The ends were cut back, 5 bases at V and 2 bases at J, with 16 bases in the middle. Germline-derived CDR1 and CDR2 are LNHDA and SQIVND (reference sequence). CDR3 residues: CASSVLGARGNQPQHF. The CDR3 coding sequence is TGTGCCAGTAGTGTCCTGGGGGCGCGAGGCAATCAGCCCCAGCATTTT.

This clone was counted between two and nine times. J is TRBJ1-2 and V is TRBV9; 7 nucleotides align to TRBD1. Trimming cost V 3 bases and J 9 bases; bases outside gene matches: 2. Germline V gene sequence: CDR1 SGDLS, CDR2 YYNGEE. This CDR3 contains 11 residues. For the CDR3, the DNA is TGTGCCAGCAGCGGGACAGGACGCTACACCTTC. Its protein product is CASSGTGRYTF.